These T cell receptor beta chains were read from a single sample in a study of shared clonotypes between healthy human individuals. The data were produced by immunoSEQ multiplex PCR, yet TCRdb's version contains in-frame clones alone and is incomplete. The sample has some 2,000,000 clones, 90% to 95% seen once. Sequencing was carried out using naive CD4+ T cells sorted from blood. The origin of the receptors is a young man in good health. Each CDR3 is given with its conserved first and last residue. A D gene is named only where the DNA matches it firmly. Size is stated for part of the rows, as once, few or many counts, or as a class when the clone is expanded.

v_call	j_call	cdr3_length	d_call	clone_size	cdr3_nt	cdr3_aa
TRBV6-5	TRBJ1-4	13	-	once	TGTGCCAGCAGTTACTCCTCTAATGAAAAACTGTTTTTT	CASSYSSNEKLFF
TRBV11-1	TRBJ2-6	15	-	-	TGTGCCAGCAGCTTAGCTGGATCTGGGGCCAACGTCCTGACTTTC	CASSLAGSGANVLTF
TRBV18	TRBJ1-1	12	-	-	TGTGCCAGCTCTCAACAGGGCACTGAAGCTTTCTTT	CASSQQGTEAFF
TRBV5-6	TRBJ1-3	15	-	-	TGTGCCAGCAGCGCCGGGTGGTCCCAGCGGAACACCATATATTTT	CASSAGWSQRNTIYF
TRBV18	TRBJ2-7	15	TRBD1	-	TGTGCCAGCTCACAAGACAGGGGGAGCTCCTACGAGCAGTACTTC	CASSQDRGSSYEQYF
TRBV10-1	TRBJ2-1	12	-	-	TGCGCCAGCAGTGAGGGGTTGATTGAGCAGTTCTTC	CASSEGLIEQFF
TRBV7-2	TRBJ2-7	15	-	-	TGTGCCAGCAGCTCCCCAGATTGGGGAGCCTACGAGCAGTACTTC	CASSSPDWGAYEQYF
TRBV9	TRBJ2-1	16	-	-	TGTGCCAGCAGCGCCAAGTACGGGACCCTCCTAAATGAGCAGTTCTTC	CASSAKYGTLLNEQFF
TRBV9	TRBJ2-2	17	TRBD2	-	TGTGCCAGCAGCGTATTAGGACTAGCGGTTAACACCGGGGAGCTGTTTTTT	CASSVLGLAVNTGELFF
TRBV18	TRBJ2-5	13	-	-	TGTGCCAGCTCACCCGGACTGGGAGAGACCCAGTACTTC	CASSPGLGETQYF
TRBV11-2	TRBJ2-5	14	-	-	TGTGCCAGCACCCCTTCCGGGACATCGGAGACCCAGTACTTC	CASTPSGTSETQYF
TRBV6-1	TRBJ2-7	15	-	-	TGTGCCAGCAGTGAACTGGGAGCTAGTTCGTACGAGCAGTACTTC	CASSELGASSYEQYF
TRBV7-2	TRBJ2-7	16	TRBD2	-	TGTGCCAGCAGCTCAGGACTAGCGGGGGTCTCCTACGAGCAGTACTTC	CASSSGLAGVSYEQYF
TRBV29-1	TRBJ1-2	12	TRBD1	-	TGCAGCGCCGTACAGGGGAACTATGGCTACACCTTC	CSAVQGNYGYTF
TRBV5-4	TRBJ2-7	16	-	-	TGTGCCAGCAGCTTGGGAGGGGTTCGTGGCTCCTACGAGCAGTACTTC	CASSLGGVRGSYEQYF
TRBV6-5	TRBJ2-3	14	-	-	TGTGCCAGCAGTTACCGGGGGCTAACAGATACGCAGTATTTT	CASSYRGLTDTQYF
TRBV6-6	TRBJ2-1	15	TRBD2	-	TGTGCCAGCAGACCTTTAGCGGGGGACCGCAATGAGCAGTTCTTC	CASRPLAGDRNEQFF
TRBV13	TRBJ2-7	16	TRBD2	-	TGTGCCAGCAGCTTCCCCCCGGCTAGCGGGACATACGAGCAGTACTTC	CASSFPPASGTYEQYF
TRBV7-9	TRBJ1-5	14	-	-	TGTGCCAGCAGCTTTTCAGAGTACAATCAGCCCCAGCATTTT	CASSFSEYNQPQHF
TRBV5-5	TRBJ2-7	14	-	-	TGTGCCAGCAGCCTGCAGGGCACTACCTACGAGCAGTACTTC	CASSLQGTTYEQYF
TRBV6-6	TRBJ2-5	16	-	-	TGTGCCAGCAGTTGGACGGTTCAGCGCGTACAAGAGACCCAGTACTTC	CASSWTVQRVQETQYF
TRBV6-1	TRBJ1-3	13	TRBD1	-	TGTGCCAGCGGCCTGACAGGGGGAAACACCATATATTTT	CASGLTGGNTIYF
TRBV7-6	TRBJ1-1	18	-	-	TGTGCCAGCAGTTTACTTCTATTGATTACCGGGCCCAACACTGAAGCTTTCTTT	CASSLLLLITGPNTEAFF
TRBV5-1	TRBJ2-5	15	-	-	TGCGCCAGCAGCTCACCTGGCGGGACCCCGGAGACCCAGTACTTC	CASSSPGGTPETQYF
TRBV5-1	TRBJ2-5	15	-	-	TGCGCCAGCAGCTTGGGAGGGAGAGTTGGAGAGACCCAGTACTTC	CASSLGGRVGETQYF
TRBV5-4	TRBJ2-2	12	-	-	TGTGCCAGCAGCTTGCTCACCGGGGAGCTGTTTTTT	CASSLLTGELFF
TRBV28	TRBJ2-7	15	-	-	TGTGCCAGCAGTTTACGCGGCAGGGTAGTCCACGAGCAGTACTTC	CASSLRGRVVHEQYF
TRBV6-1	TRBJ2-7	14	-	-	TGTGCCAGCAGTGAAGCGGGTGCGACCTACGAGCAGTACTTC	CASSEAGATYEQYF
TRBV18	TRBJ1-1	14	-	-	TGTGCCAGCTCACCTCAAGCCCAGAACACTGAAGCTTTCTTT	CASSPQAQNTEAFF
TRBV6-1	TRBJ1-2	14	TRBD1	-	TGTGCCAGCAGTGAACCAGGGGGCTCCTATGGCTACACCTTC	CASSEPGGSYGYTF
TRBV7-8	TRBJ2-2	15	-	-	TGTGCCAGCAGCCCGTTCGACAGACCCACCGGGGAGCTGTTTTTT	CASSPFDRPTGELFF
TRBV5-1	TRBJ1-4	15	-	-	TGCGCCAGCAGCACCTCCGGGCGGTGGGGTGAAAAACTGTTTTTT	CASSTSGRWGEKLFF
TRBV7-6	TRBJ2-5	15	-	-	TGTGCCAGCAGCTTACAGCCGGGACCCCAAGAGACCCAGTACTTC	CASSLQPGPQETQYF
TRBV5-1	TRBJ2-7	17	-	-	TGCGCCAGCAGCTTGGAACCGGCCAGGGAACATCCCTACGAGCAGTACTTC	CASSLEPAREHPYEQYF
TRBV6-1	TRBJ2-1	14	TRBD2	-	TGTGCCAGCAGTGAGGCGGGAGCGGGCTATAAGCAGTTCTTC	CASSEAGAGYKQFF
TRBV10-3	TRBJ1-1	14	-	-	TGTGCCATCAGCCTGACGATGGGGAACACTGAAGCTTTCTTT	CAISLTMGNTEAFF
TRBV6-6	TRBJ1-3	15	-	-	TGTGCCAGCAGTTCGAACAGGGAATCTGGAAACACCATATATTTT	CASSSNRESGNTIYF
TRBV5-6	TRBJ1-5	17	TRBD1	-	TGTGCCAGCAGCTATCGGGCAGGGGGCGCGGGAGGTCAGCCCCAGCATTTT	CASSYRAGGAGGQPQHF
TRBV21-1	TRBJ2-3	11	-	-	TGTGCCCGAAGTATCACAGATACGCAGTATTTT	CARSITDTQYF
TRBV28	TRBJ2-5	11	-	-	TGTGCCAGCAGTTGGCGAGAGACCCAGTACTTC	CASSWRETQYF
TRBV5-1	TRBJ2-2	16	TRBD1	-	TGCGCCAGCAGCCCGTTCGGACAGGGGAACACCGGGGAGCTGTTTTTT	CASSPFGQGNTGELFF
TRBV7-9	TRBJ2-2	16	-	-	TGTGCCAGCAGCCAACGGACGATTACGAACACCGGGGAGCTGTTTTTT	CASSQRTITNTGELFF
TRBV28	TRBJ2-3	14	TRBD1	-	TGTGCCAGCAGTTCCGGGACAGAGAATGAAACGCAGTATTTT	CASSSGTENETQYF
TRBV9	TRBJ1-4	19	TRBD1	-	TGTGCCAGCAGCGTAGCCAGGGGGCCCCTCTACGCAACTAATGAAAAACTGTTTTTT	CASSVARGPLYATNEKLFF
TRBV6-1	TRBJ2-3	13	-	-	TGTGCCAGCAGTGAAGGACCTACAGATACGCAGTATTTT	CASSEGPTDTQYF
TRBV30	TRBJ1-1	11	-	once	TGTGCCTGGAGTGTATGGGGTGAAGCTTTCTTT	CAWSVWGEAFF
TRBV21-1	TRBJ2-3	16	-	-	TGTGCCAGCAGCCCAAATCTGGACAGGGGCACAGATACGCAGTATTTT	CASSPNLDRGTDTQYF
TRBV2	TRBJ1-1	14	-	-	TGTGCCAGCAGTCCATTCACCCCGTCCGCTGGAGCTTTCTTT	CASSPFTPSAGAFF
TRBV11-2	TRBJ1-5	12	-	-	TGTGCCAGCAGGGACAGCAATCAGCCCCAGCATTTT	CASRDSNQPQHF